These 22 T cell receptor beta chains were sequenced from one sample in a study of human T cells and chemical hapten exposure. TCRdb called the RACE reads again in MiXCR, with one record for every CDR3 protein. The sample has 35,000 to 45,000 distinct CDR3 sequences; around 8.9% are singletons. Time point denoted: patch test 2, 6 weeks after DPC sensitization. The treatment here: therapeutic diphenylcyclopropenone sensitization with weekly scalp DPC. The sample consisted of whole blood, taken in connection with sensitization to the hapten diphenylcyclopropenone (DPC). These receptors were obtained from a woman aged 40 to 50 with alopecia areata. Some clones in this sample may be carry-over from other donors' samples.

This clonotype was picked up a small number of times. This chain links TRBV12-3 or TRBV12-4 with TRBJ2-5; D uncertain. This CDR3 is 14 amino acids long. V was trimmed by 5 bases and J by 0 bases, leaving 10 bases between them. The CDR3 loop is CASSPRTNQETQYF. For the CDR3, the DNA is TGTGCCAGCAGTCCCCGGACCAACCAAGAGACCCAGTACTTC.

Many counts were recorded for this clonotype. V and J are TRBV11-3 and TRBJ2-1; D gene unclear. CDR1 is SGHNT and CDR2 is YENEEA in the germline V gene. V lost 0 bases, J lost 11 bases, and 8 bases lay in between. The CDR3 is made up of 12 amino acids. The CDR3 nucleotides read TGTGCCAGCAGCTTAGACTTCGGGCAGCAGTTCTTC. Its protein product is CASSLDFGQQFF.

This clonotype was observed at least ten times. The CDR3 DNA is TGTGCCATCAGTGAGTCTCCAGGGGGGATCCAAGATACGCAGTATTTT. Its translation is CAISESPGGIQDTQYF. V usage is TRBV10-3 and J usage is TRBJ2-3; D may be TRBD1 (7 bases). With 0 bases removed from V and 5 bases from J, the gap between germline ends came to 15 bases. The CDR3 extends over 16 amino acids. Germline V CDR1 and CDR2: ENHRY, SYGVKD.

This clonotype was seen at least ten times. This chain links TRBV5-6 with TRBJ1-1, with a tentative D call TRBD1 (6 bases). This CDR3 spans 16 amino acids. Trimming cost V 0 bases and J 0 bases, with 12 bases left between them. Germline V CDR1 and CDR2: SGHDT, YYEEEE. Written as DNA, the CDR3 is TGTGCCAGCAGCTTGGCAGGGGAGCTTATGAACACTGAAGCTTTCTTT. It is translated as CASSLAGELMNTEAFF.

The chain links TRBV5-1 to TRBJ2-5, with 7 bases identical to TRBD2. V lost 3 bases, J lost 2 bases, and 10 bases stayed unmatched. Germline V lookup: CDR1 SGHRS, CDR2 YFSETQ. CDR3 length equals 16 residues. For the CDR3, the DNA is TGCGCCAGCAGCTCAGGAGAGCGGGGACTACAAGAGACCCAGTACTTC. It translates to CASSSGERGLQETQYF.

The chain couples TRBV6-5 to TRBJ1-6, with no clear D. V lost 9 bases to trimming and J lost 5 bases, with 14 bases between them. There are 14 residues in the CDR3. Germline V gives CDR1 MNHEY, CDR2 SVGAGI. The CDR3 here is CASRASGNNSPLHF. The DNA for the CDR3 is TGTGCCAGTAGAGCCTCCGGTAATAATTCACCCCTCCACTTT.

This clonotype was seen repeatedly, ten times or more. The chain employs TRBV7-2 and TRBJ2-5; 10 bases agree with TRBD2. After removal of 3 bases from V and 3 bases from J, the junction contained 4 bases not matched to a gene. Germline-derived CDR1 and CDR2 are SGHTA and FQGNSA. The CDR3 extends over 15 amino acids. CDR3 protein: CASSFTSGAKETQYF. The CDR3 DNA sequence: TGTGCCAGCAGCTTCACTAGCGGGGCGAAAGAGACCCAGTACTTC.

There are many counts of this clonotype. CDR3 residues: CSARGRQGAGNTIYF. The CDR3 bases are TGCAGTGCTAGGGGAAGACAGGGAGCAGGAAACACCATATATTTT. The rearrangement joins TRBV20-1 to TRBJ1-3, with 7 bases matching TRBD1. This CDR3 comprises 15 residues. J was trimmed by 4 bases and V by 3 bases; bases with no gene match: 9. The germline CDR1 and CDR2 sequences are DFQATT and SNEGSKA (reference sequence).

At least ten counts were recorded for this clonotype. V is TRBV20-1 and J is TRBJ2-7, with 8 bases identical to TRBD1. Germline V gene sequence: CDR1 DFQATT, CDR2 SNEGSKA (reference sequence). The CDR3 is 19 amino acids. J lost 2 bases, V lost 1 base, and 19 bases had no gene match. The CDR3 reads CSARGSLRGPGQAPYEQYF. CDR3 in DNA: TGCAGTGCTAGAGGGTCGCTCAGGGGGCCGGGACAGGCTCCCTACGAGCAGTACTTC.

This clonotype occurred many times. This chain links TRBV14 with TRBJ1-1; 7 bases fit TRBD1. CDR1 is SGHDN and CDR2 is FVKESK in the germline V gene. The V segment lost 3 bases and the J segment 6 bases; nucleotides outside the gene matches: 1. This CDR3 spans 12 amino acids. The CDR3 DNA reads as TGTGCCAGCAGCCACGGACAGGCTGAAGCTTTCTTT. Its protein product is CASSHGQAEAFF.

This clonotype was detected many times. The CDR3, as DNA: TGTGCCAGCAGCTCCCTGGGGGGGCTATACAATGAGCAGTTCTTC. Translation: CASSSLGGLYNEQFF. The rearrangement links TRBV11-2 to TRBJ2-1, with D possibly matching TRBD2 (7 bases). This CDR3 has 15 residues. The V gene's germline CDR1 is SGHAT and CDR2 FQNNGV. V lost 4 bases and J lost 4, with 14 bases in between. Full variable domain (remainder filled in from reference TRBV11-2 and TRBJ2-1): EAGVAQSPRYKIIEKRQSVAFWCNPISGHATLYWYQQILGQGPKLLIQFQNNGVVDDSQLPKDRFSAERLKGVDSTLKIQPAKLEDSAVYLCASSSLGGLYNEQFFGPGTRLTVL.

V is TRBV15 and J is TRBJ1-1; D not resolved. The V and J ends lost 3 bases and 6 bases respectively, with 11 bases between them. CDR1 LNHNV and CDR2 YYDKDF come from the germline V gene (reference sequence). The CDR3 is made up of 13 amino acids. The CDR3 spells CATSSKPASEAFF. In DNA form, the CDR3 reads TGTGCCACCAGCAGTAAGCCCGCGTCTGAAGCTTTCTTT.

This clonotype was seen ten or more times. V gene TRBV5-1 combines with J gene TRBJ1-1; D uncertain. There are 13 residues in the CDR3. V was clipped by 1 base and J by 1 base, with 5 bases between them. Germline CDR1 SGHRS, CDR2 YFSETQ. Here the CDR3 reads CASSLSQNTEAFF. The CDR3 nucleotides are TGCGCCAGCAGCTTGTCTCAGAACACTGAAGCTTTCTTT.

The chain recombines TRBV28 with TRBJ2-3; the D gene is possibly TRBD1 (6 bases). This CDR3 region has 13 residues. CDR1 is MDHEN, CDR2 SYDVKM, per germline. V was clipped by 10 bases and J by 2 bases, with 13 bases between them. The CDR3 DNA sequence: TGTGCCACCTGGGACACCGCCACAGATACGCAGTATTTT. Amino acids: CATWDTATDTQYF.

This clonotype was counted many times. This chain's CDR3 is CSAHRSSYNEQFF. CDR3 coding DNA: TGCAGCGCCCACCGGAGCTCCTACAATGAGCAGTTCTTC. This chain joins TRBV29-1 and TRBJ2-1, with D unresolved. Trimming cost V 7 bases and J 0 bases, with 10 bases left between them. Per germline, CDR1 SQVTM and CDR2 ANQGSEA. CDR3 size: 13 residues.

This clonotype occurred many times. The rearrangement uses TRBV30 and TRBJ2-2; 8 bases align to TRBD2. Trimming removed 0 bases from V and 6 bases from J; junction bases left unmatched: 6. Germline V gives CDR1 GTSNPN, CDR2 SVGIG (reference sequence). The CDR3 length is 15 residues. This CDR3 reads CAWSVSGGIAGELFF. DNA for the CDR3: TGTGCCTGGAGTGTAAGCGGGGGTATCGCCGGGGAGCTGTTTTTT.

This clonotype has a handful of counts. J is TRBJ1-2 and V is TRBV20-1; D is unclear. CDR3 length: 13 amino acids. V was trimmed by 3 bases and J by 0 bases, leaving 8 bases between them. The germline V gene has CDR1 DFQATT and CDR2 SNEGSKA (reference sequence). The CDR3 here is CSASTRANYGYTF. Here the CDR3 DNA reads TGCAGTGCTAGTACCAGAGCTAACTATGGCTACACCTTC.

The sample holds many counts of this clonotype. The chain links TRBV6-6 to TRBJ1-2; 8 nucleotides align to TRBD1. Per germline, CDR1 MNHNY and CDR2 SVGAGI (reference sequence). The CDR3 is 15 residues long. Trimming at V came to 9 bases and at J to 4 bases, leaving 13 bases not matched to a gene. The CDR3 DNA follows: TGTGCCAGTCTTGCTACAGGGGGTATTGTCTATGGCTACACCTTC. Translated: CASLATGGIVYGYTF.

A note on this clonotype: Being one base from a much bigger clone, this may be a read error. The rearrangement links TRBV5-4 to TRBJ1-4; 8 bases align to TRBD1. The CDR3 is 16 amino acids. Per germline, CDR1 SGHNT and CDR2 YYREEE (reference sequence). The CDR3 nucleotides read TGTGCCAGCAGCCCGGGACAGGTGGGCACTAATGAAAAACCGTTTTTT. Translating it yields CASSPGQVGTNEKPFF.

The chain has TRBV7-2 and TRBJ2-7, with D tentatively TRBD2 (5 bases). This CDR3 has 14 amino acids. The germline V gene has CDR1 SGHTA and CDR2 FQGNSA. Trimming cost V 5 bases and J 0 bases, with 11 bases left between them. The CDR3 bases are TGTGCCAGCAGCATAACCGGGGACTCCTACGAGCAGTACTTC. The encoded protein is CASSITGDSYEQYF. The full variable domain, completed using reference TRBV7-2 and TRBJ2-7, is GAGVSQSPSNKVTEKGKDVELRCDPISGHTALYWYRQSLGQGLEFLIYFQGNSAPDKSGLPSDRFSAERTGGSVSTLTIQRTQQEDSAVYLCASSITGDSYEQYFGPGTRLTVT.

This clonotype came up many times. The chain uses TRBV13 and TRBJ1-2; TRBD1 agrees at 9 bases. Germline-derived CDR1 and CDR2 are PRHDT and FYEKMQ (reference sequence). V trimming: 5 bases; J trimming: 2 bases; junction bases outside the gene matches: 6. This CDR3 comprises 15 residues. The CDR3 here is CASSPRGQGNYGYTF. DNA of the CDR3: TGTGCCAGCAGCCCAAGAGGACAGGGGAACTATGGCTACACCTTC. Drawing the rest from reference TRBV13 and TRBJ1-2, the complete variable domain is AAGVIQSPRHLIKEKRETATLKCYPIPRHDTVYWYQQGPGQDPQFLISFYEKMQSDKGSIPDRFSAQQFSDYHSELNMSSLELGDSALYFCASSPRGQGNYGYTFGSGTRLTVV.

The V gene is TRBV21-1, the J gene TRBJ2-7. TRBV21-1 is recorded as a pseudogene. The CDR3 has 15 residues. This CDR3 is CASSNEQRRSYEQYF. DNA of the CDR3: TGTGCCAGCAGCAACGAACAACGACGATCCTACGAGCAGTACTTC.